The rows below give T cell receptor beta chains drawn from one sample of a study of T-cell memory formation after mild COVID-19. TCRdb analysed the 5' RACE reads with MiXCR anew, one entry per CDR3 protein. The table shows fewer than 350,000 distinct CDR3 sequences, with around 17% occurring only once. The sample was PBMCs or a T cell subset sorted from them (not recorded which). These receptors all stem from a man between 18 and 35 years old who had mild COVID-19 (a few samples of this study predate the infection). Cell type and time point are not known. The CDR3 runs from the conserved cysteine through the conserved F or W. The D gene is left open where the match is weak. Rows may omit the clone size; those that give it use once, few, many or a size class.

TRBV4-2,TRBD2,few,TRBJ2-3,TGTGCCAGCAGCCAAGCCTCACTAGCGGGGGGGCCAGATACGCAGTATTTT,CASSQASLAGGPDTQYF
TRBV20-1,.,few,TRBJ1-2,TGCAGTGCTTTAAGACTGAGCTATGGCTACACCTTC,CSALRLSYGYTF
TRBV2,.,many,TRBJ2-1,TGTGCCAGCACCACCGCCTCGGACAATGAGCAGTTCTTC,CASTTASDNEQFF
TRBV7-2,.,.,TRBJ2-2,TGTGCCAGCAGCTTAGCCTCCCTTCGGGCCCCGGGGGGGGAGCTGTTTTTT,CASSLASLRAPGGELFF
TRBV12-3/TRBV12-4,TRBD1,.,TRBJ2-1,TGTGCCAGCCACCGGGACAGTGGTGAGCAGTTCTTC,CASHRDSGEQFF
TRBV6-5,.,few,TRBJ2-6,TGTGCCAGTGGACAGAGGGCTGGGGCCAACGTCCTGACTTTC,CASGQRAGANVLTF
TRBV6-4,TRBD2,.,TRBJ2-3,TGTGCCAGCAGTGACTCGCGGGGGGGCGATACGCAGTATTTT,CASSDSRGGDTQYF
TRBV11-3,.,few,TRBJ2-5,TGTGCCAGCAGCTTACAAGGCCAAGGGGAGACCCAGTACTTC,CASSLQGQGETQYF
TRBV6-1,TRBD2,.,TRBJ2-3,TGTGCCAGCAGTGAAGCTGGGGGGGTGGTCACAGATACGCAGTATTTT,CASSEAGGVVTDTQYF
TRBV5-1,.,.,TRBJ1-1,TGCGCCAGCAGCTTGGGTCAGGGCAGCCCTGAAGCTTTCTTT,CASSLGQGSPEAFF
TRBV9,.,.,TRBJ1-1,TGTGCCAGCAGCGCCGAAGTGGGGGAGGCTTTCTTT,CASSAEVGEAFF
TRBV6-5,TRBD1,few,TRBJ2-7,TGTGCCAGCAGTTCTCATTCGACAGGGGCCTACGAGCAGTACTTC,CASSSHSTGAYEQYF
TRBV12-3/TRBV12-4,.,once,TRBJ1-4,TGTGCCAGCAGTCACAACCCCAGGGGCGAGGAACTGTTTTTT,CASSHNPRGEELFF
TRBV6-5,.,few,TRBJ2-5,TGTGCCAGCAGTTACCGGACAGCCCGGTGGGAGACCCAGTACTTC,CASSYRTARWETQYF
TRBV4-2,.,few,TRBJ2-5,TGTGCCAGCAGCCAAGAACTGCTCAGGGAGTTTGAGACCCAGTACTTC,CASSQELLREFETQYF
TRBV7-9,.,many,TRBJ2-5,TGTGCCAGCAGCCGGGACGTAGAAGAGACCCAGTACTTC,CASSRDVEETQYF
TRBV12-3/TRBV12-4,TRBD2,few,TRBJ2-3,TGTGCCAGCAGTTCCGGGCGGGGGGGCCGATCATCGCAGTATTTT,CASSSGRGGRSSQYF
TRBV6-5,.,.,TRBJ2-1,TGTGCCAGCAGTTATCGGCAGGGGTACTACAATGAGCAGTTCTTC,CASSYRQGYYNEQFF
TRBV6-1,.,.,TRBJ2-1,TGTGCCAGCAGAAAAAACTACAATGAGCAGTTCTTC,CASRKNYNEQFF
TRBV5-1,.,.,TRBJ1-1,TGCGCCATCAGCTCGAGGGGCACTGAAGCTTTCTTT,CAISSRGTEAFF
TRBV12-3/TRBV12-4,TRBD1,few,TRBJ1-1,TGTGCCAGCAGTTTAAACAGGGGGGCTGAAGCTTTCTTT,CASSLNRGAEAFF
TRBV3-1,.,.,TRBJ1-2,TGTGCCAGCAGCCAAGGAGCTTATTATGGCTACACCTTC,CASSQGAYYGYTF
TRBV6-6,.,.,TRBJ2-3,TGTGCCAGCAGTTACAGACCCCCCGAGAGGGATACGCAGTATTTT,CASSYRPPERDTQYF
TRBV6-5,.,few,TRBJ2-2,TGTGCCAGCAGTTACAGGGACCCGGGCACCGGGGAGCTGTTTTTT,CASSYRDPGTGELFF
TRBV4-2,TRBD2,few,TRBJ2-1,TGTGCCAGCAGCCACGGGACTAGCGGAGGCTACAATGAGCAGTTCTTC,CASSHGTSGGYNEQFF
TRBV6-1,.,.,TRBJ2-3,TGTGCCAGCAGCCCCCCCGGGCGGATTGATACGCAGTATTTT,CASSPPGRIDTQYF
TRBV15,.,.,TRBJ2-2,TGTGCCACCAGCAGAGACGGGTCGAACACCGGGGAGCTGTTTTTT,CATSRDGSNTGELFF
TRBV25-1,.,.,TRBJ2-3,TGTGCCAGCAGCAAGATGGGACCTACAGATACGCAGTATTTT,CASSKMGPTDTQYF
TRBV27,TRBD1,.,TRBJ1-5,TGTGCCAGCAGTTCTACCGGGACAGGGGTCCAAAGAGGTCAGCCCCAGCATTTT,CASSSTGTGVQRGQPQHF
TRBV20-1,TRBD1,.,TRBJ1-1,TGCAGTGCTAGAGATTGGACAGGGGGCTTGAACACTGAAGCTTTCTTT,CSARDWTGGLNTEAFF
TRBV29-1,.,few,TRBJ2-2,TGCAGCGTTGAAGATGCCGGGGCCGGGGAGCTGTTTTTT,CSVEDAGAGELFF